This T cell receptor (beta chain) comes out of a study of beta chain features in type 1 diabetes. Study results and limitations: A PCR bias possibly favoring shorter templates would apply equally to patients and controls. In comparison with healthy donors, patients had naive, central memory and Treg TCRB repertoires that appeared more similar. Moderate yet significant TCRB CDR3 shortening was seen in Type 1 diabetes patients in all four CD4+ subsets.

The authors reverse transcribed all of the isolated RNA, so sequencing captured expressed TCRB transcripts. Sequenced by immunoSEQ multiplex PCR; TCRdb stores in-frame clones only, minus some. The repertoire holds a few hundred thousand clones, approximately 10% seen once, with 0.015% in the top ten. Based on CD45RO/CCR7/CD25/CD127/CD95/CD27, CD4+ regulatory, stem cell-like memory, naive and central memory cells were sorted. As to this clone: Antigen unknown.

Germline values: CDR1 MNHEY, CDR2 SVGAGI. V lost 8 bases and J lost 3; bases outside the gene matches: 7. This CDR3 region has 13 residues. Sequencing used naive CD4+ T cells from blood. The TCR comes from a woman in her thirties in good health. V and J are TRBV6-5 and TRBJ2-7; the match to TRBD2 covers 7 bases. CDR3 in DNA: TGTGCCAGCCGAACGGGACTAAACTACGAGCAGTACTTC. As protein: CASRTGLNYEQYF.